The 23 T cell receptor beta chains reported below all come from one sample, sequenced in a study of control samples from healthy donors and cancer patients (dated by TCRdb to 2020 to 2021). Library creation used the immunoSEQ multiplex PCR assay. TCRdb holds this immuneACCESS table with in-frame rearrangements only. Some clones are missing; in checked studies, unresolved V genes explain under half, and the rest has no known cause. The sample table lists about 100,000 clones, around four fifths of them with a count of one. Of the sample, 15% to 20% is held by the ten largest clones. The specimen sequenced was blood. These receptors were taken from a man between 25 and 39 years old in good health.

The chain has TRBV6-1 and TRBJ2-1; perhaps D is TRBD1 or TRBD2 (5 bases each). The CDR3 runs 16 residues. V was pared by 3 bases and J by 0 bases, with 12 bases between. The V gene's germline CDR1 is MNHNS and CDR2 SASEGT. In DNA form, the CDR3 reads TGTGCCAGCAGTGACCCGGGACGGAGCTCCTACAATGAGCAGTTCTTC. This encodes CASSDPGRSSYNEQFF.

The chain uses TRBV5-1 and TRBJ2-7; D unresolved. CDR3 length: 14 residues. V dropped 5 bases and J dropped 5 bases, with 17 bases sitting between them. CDR1 and CDR2 (germline): SGHRS, YFSETQ. Here the CDR3 DNA reads TGCGCCAGCAGTCTCTCCGACCCCATCAACGAGCAGTACTTC. Translating it yields CASSLSDPINEQYF.

V gene TRBV7-2 combines with J gene TRBJ2-2; D possibly uses TRBD1 or TRBD2 (6 bases each). The germline CDR1 and CDR2 sequences are SGHTA and FQGNSA. V lost 5 bases and J 5 bases, leaving 15 bases between the germline ends. The CDR3 has 15 residues. This CDR3 reads CASSRRGLGTGELFF. The DNA of the CDR3 is TGTGCCAGCAGCCGCAGGGGACTCGGGACCGGGGAGCTGTTTTTT.

This chain uses TRBV14 with TRBJ1-2; 8 nucleotides line up with TRBD1. Unmatched junction bases numbered 9, after V lost 5 bases and J lost 4 bases. The CDR3 length is 15 residues. Per the germline V gene, CDR1 is SGHDN and CDR2 is FVKESK. CDR3 DNA sequence: TGTGCCAGCAGCGAAAACCAGGGGGCGGCCTATGGCTACACCTTC. Translated: CASSENQGAAYGYTF. The variable domain in full, with the rest retrieved from reference TRBV14 and TRBJ1-2, is EAGVTQFPSHSVIEKGQTVTLRCDPISGHDNLYWYRRVMGKEIKFLLHFVKESKQDESGMPNNRFLAERTGGTYSTLKVQPAELEDSGVYFCASSENQGAAYGYTFGSGTRLTVV.

The chain links TRBV4-2 to TRBJ1-2, with a weak D call TRBD1 (5 bases). Trimming stripped 1 base from V and 13 bases from J, with 19 bases between. The V gene's germline CDR1 is LGHNA and CDR2 YNFKEQ. This CDR3 has 14 residues. This chain's CDR3 is CASSQGWGPGYFTF. In DNA form, the CDR3 reads TGTGCCAGCAGCCAAGGATGGGGACCCGGATATTTCACCTTC.

As to this clone: This specimen includes other DNA sequences encoding the same CDR3. DNA for the CDR3: TGTGCCAGCAGCGTAGACCTGAACACTGAAGCTTTCTTT. It yields the protein CASSVDLNTEAFF. The chain carries TRBV9 and TRBJ1-1; D not certain. Germline loops: CDR1 SGDLS, CDR2 YYNGEE. V was clipped by 0 bases and J by 0 bases, with 3 bases between them. This CDR3 spans 13 amino acids.

V gene TRBV6-1 combines with J gene TRBJ1-1; 12 positions match TRBD1. V dropped 2 bases and J dropped 5; count of bases not matched to a gene: 6. Germline V gene data show CDR1 as MNHNS and CDR2 as SASEGT. The CDR3 length is 16 residues. The CDR3 DNA reads as TGTGCCAGCAGTGAAATATGGGACAGGGGGCGAACTGAAGCTTTCTTT. Translating gives CASSEIWDRGRTEAFF.

The chain carries TRBV30 and TRBJ1-2; 7 bases map to TRBD1. CDR1 and CDR2 (germline): GTSNPN, SVGIG (reference sequence). This CDR3 contains 14 residues. J lost 2 bases, V lost 2 bases, and 5 bases had no gene match. CDR3 amino acids: CAWSKGQSNYGYTF. The CDR3 nucleotides read TGTGCCTGGAGTAAGGGACAGTCAAACTATGGCTACACCTTC.

V gene TRBV7-3 combines with J gene TRBJ2-3; 13 nucleotides match TRBD2. CDR1 is SGHTA, CDR2 FQGTGA, per germline. The CDR3 runs 16 residues. Trimming took 5 bases from V and 2 from J; bases not matched to a gene: 4. CDR3 residues: CASSQGTSGVTDTQYF. The CDR3 DNA reads as TGTGCCAGCAGCCAGGGGACTAGCGGGGTCACAGATACGCAGTATTTT.

The chain has TRBV2 and TRBJ2-1; maybe TRBD2 (6 bases). CDR1 and CDR2 (germline): SNHLY, FYNNEI. Trimming left V 5 bases short and J 8 bases short, with 16 bases between. The CDR3 consists of 14 residues. In DNA, the CDR3 is TGTGCCAGCAGTCGCTCTACCAGGGAGGATGAGCAGTTCTTC. Its translation is CASSRSTREDEQFF.

The genes are TRBV7-2 and TRBJ2-3, with TRBD1 matching over 10 bases. V dropped 5 bases and J dropped 4; count of bases not matched to a gene: 6. The CDR3 sequence is 15 residues long. Germline V gene sequence: CDR1 SGHTA, CDR2 FQGNSA. The DNA of the CDR3 is TGTGCCAGCAGCACCTCAGGGACAGGGGCAGATACGCAGTATTTT. Its translation: CASSTSGTGADTQYF.

V and J are TRBV6-5 and TRBJ2-7; D is perhaps TRBD1 (5 bases). The CDR3 runs 15 residues. V dropped 8 bases and J dropped 5 bases, with 22 bases sitting between them. Germline V gene sequence: CDR1 MNHEY, CDR2 SVGAGI. In DNA, the CDR3 is TGTGCCAGCTCTTCGACGTCGGCAGGGCCTAACGAGCAGTACTTC. Translation: CASSSTSAGPNEQYF.

A word on this clone: This sample includes further DNA sequences coding for the same CDR3. The chain joins TRBV5-6 to TRBJ2-6, with 7 bases that match TRBD1. From germline, CDR1 is SGHDT and CDR2 YYEEEE. The CDR3 length is 15 residues. V lost 4 bases and J lost 2; bases outside the gene matches: 3. CDR3 DNA: TGTGCCAGCAGCCTAGGGGGCCCTGGGGCCAACGTCCTGACTTTC. This codes for CASSLGGPGANVLTF.

This chain joins TRBV6-1 and TRBJ2-4; 14 bases are a match to TRBD2. CDR3 size: 17 residues. The ends lost 4 bases at V and 1 base at J; junction bases unmatched: 3. Germline CDR1 is MNHNS and CDR2 is SASEGT. Here the CDR3 DNA reads TGTGCCAGCAGTGGACTAGCGGGGGGGATTGCCAAAAACATTCAGTACTTC. Translated, it gives CASSGLAGGIAKNIQYF.

The genes are TRBV5-1 and TRBJ2-7, with 16 bases that match TRBD2. CDR3 length: 19 residues. CDR1 is SGHRS and CDR2 is YFSETQ in the germline V gene. With 0 bases clipped from V and 4 bases from J, the junction kept 10 bases outside the gene matches. Here the CDR3 DNA reads TGCGCCAGCAGCTTGGATACAGGGGGACTAGCGGGAGGGAGTTACGAGCAGTACTTC. Its protein product is CASSLDTGGLAGGSYEQYF. Filled out from reference TRBV5-1 and TRBJ2-7, the complete variable domain reads KAGVTQTPRYLIKTRGQQVTLSCSPISGHRSVSWYQQTPGQGLQFLFEYFSETQRNKGNFPGRFSGRQFSNSRSEMNVSTLELGDSALYLCASSLDTGGLAGGSYEQYFGPGTRLTVT.

In its sample, this clone was seen once. V gene TRBV28 combines with J gene TRBJ2-1, with TRBD2 as a possible D gene (6 bases). Trimming removed 10 bases at V and 10 bases at J, with 20 bases between. The CDR3 length is 13 residues. CDR1 is MDHEN and CDR2 is SYDVKM in the germline V gene. The CDR3 DNA follows: TGTGCCACGGGGGACTCCTCGAGCCGGGAGCAGTTCTTC. Translating it yields CATGDSSSREQFF.

This clone appeared once. The J gene is TRBJ1-2, the V gene TRBV12-3 or TRBV12-4, with D uncertain. The CDR3 is 12 amino acids. Between the trimmed V and J ends, which lost 6 bases and 6 bases, there was a span of 11 bases. CDR3 amino acids: CASSRPTNGYTF. CDR3 nucleotides: TGTGCCAGCAGCCGACCGACTAATGGCTACACCTTC.

The chain couples TRBV7-9 to TRBJ1-2, with TRBD1 matching over 12 bases. Germline V CDR1 and CDR2: SEHNR, FQNEAQ (reference sequence). Germline trimming cut 7 bases from V and 10 bases from J; bases unmatched to any gene: 10. The CDR3 contains 14 residues. The CDR3 protein is CASTGGDRGLIYTF. CDR3 coding DNA: TGTGCCAGCACGGGCGGGGACAGGGGGCTCATCTACACCTTC.

V usage is TRBV5-4 and J usage is TRBJ2-3, with a weak D call TRBD2 (6 bases). The germline V gene encodes CDR1 SGHNT and CDR2 YYREEE (reference sequence). The V end was cut by 0 bases, the J end by 0 bases, with 11 bases between. The CDR3 has 16 residues. The chain's CDR3 is CASSLAGDPSTDTQYF. The CDR3 region has the DNA TGTGCCAGCAGCTTGGCGGGGGACCCGAGCACAGATACGCAGTATTTT.

The chain employs TRBV12-5 and TRBJ2-3; 16 nucleotides align to TRBD2. Trimming took 3 bases from V and 5 from J; bases not matched to a gene: 5. The CDR3 length is 17 residues. Germline loops: CDR1 LGHNT, CDR2 FRNRAP. The CDR3 sequence: CASGLGTSGGAGDTQYF. The DNA of the CDR3 is TGTGCTAGTGGTTTAGGGACTAGCGGGGGGGCGGGAGATACGCAGTATTTT.

The V and J genes are TRBV6-2 or TRBV6-3 and TRBJ1-2; 7 nucleotides align to TRBD1. Germline CDR1 and CDR2: MNHEY and SVGEGT. The CDR3 sequence is 13 residues long. The V gene end was trimmed by 2 bases and the J gene end by 3 bases; junction bases not matched to a gene: 0. The DNA for the CDR3 is TGTGCCAGCAGTTACACAGGGGACTATGGCTACACCTTC. Its protein product is CASSYTGDYGYTF.

The chain uses TRBV28 and TRBJ2-5, with TRBD2 identical over 7 bases. Germline V lookup: CDR1 MDHEN, CDR2 SYDVKM. The ends lost 2 bases at V and 2 bases at J; junction bases unmatched: 8. The CDR3 loop spans 16 amino acids. In nucleotides, the CDR3 is TGTGCCAGCAGTTTAGTGCCTCCGGGGGGTCAAGAGACCCAGTACTTC. It specifies CASSLVPPGGQETQYF.

The gene calls are TRBV21-1 and TRBJ2-5. TRBV21-1 is given as a pseudogene. The CDR3 contains 14 residues. The CDR3 loop is CASSKSRTQKTQYF. The CDR3 nucleotides are TGTGCCAGCAGCAAAAGCCGGACCCAAAAGACCCAGTACTTC.